The text below deals with one T cell receptor beta chain. Its antigen specificity is not known. No base-level quality is on record; no much larger clone is a single base apart. These data come from a study of T cell responses to AZD1222 COVID-19 vaccine (dated by TCRdb to the early 2020s). About the investigation overall: AZD1222 recipients whose second dose came at about 4 weeks and those whose second dose came at about 12 weeks were combined into one group, since spike-specific TCR depth and breadth did not differ between the two schedules. Trial participants were enrolled by age into subgroups of 18-55, 56-69 and 70-plus years, and around 140, 26 and 57 TCR-sequenced participants, respectively, were included in these subgroups. TCR sequencing was performed for 230 to 250 trial participants, of whom about 200 were given two doses of AZD1222 and about 25 were given two doses of MenACWY control vaccine. The paper's findings and limits, for the study overall: CD4 TCRs associated with the vaccine covered the entire spike protein, and the dominant responses were in regions 160-218 and 743-854. Because no day 14 peak-response samples were available, the repertoires could be characterized only after the peak T cell response. Conclusions about previously exposed vaccinees were limited because only a handful of AZD1222 recipients were SARS-CoV-2 seropositive at baseline. Epitopes outside the regions mutated in the B.1.351 and B.1.1.7 variants were reportedly recognized by nearly half of the unique spike-specific TCRs. After two AZD1222 doses, spike-specific TCR breadth and depth were significantly higher than at day 0 and than in MenACWY recipients. The 56-69-year group was small, and its depth increase did not reach significance, likely because of low power. Participants were mostly white British and included more females than males, and it was suggested by the authors that clonal diversity may have been underestimated.

The CDR3 regions of human TCRbeta chains were subjected to immunosequencing. Concerning the study's data processing: Repertoire TCRs were matched against a reference library of SARS-CoV-2-specific TCRs generated with the MIRA antigen-specificity platform. Breadth meant the fraction of unique TCRs that were SARS-CoV-2-associated, whereas depth meant the fraction of total T cells that were SARS-CoV-2-associated. Using the MIRA data, each spike-specific TCR was assigned both to the spike region to which the TCR was reactive and to a CD4 or CD8 class. Log10-transformed breadth and depth values were compared by one-way ANOVA with Sidak's multiple comparisons tests. TCRdb stores this immuneACCESS table with in-frame sequences only. Part of the clones is absent; in the studies checked, under half of the shortfall reflects unresolved V genes, and no reason is known for the rest. That table is the source of V, J and clone size, and D and trimming were worked out from the DNA. This sample gives roughly 180,000 clones in total; over 75% of them show up just once. Of the sample, approximately 3% falls within the top ten clones.

The time point label here, explained by the study, means: baseline before first vaccination. Vaccinee samples were obtained from the UK trials COV001 and COV002, which included a single-blind randomized controlled phase 2/3 trial of AZD1222 (ChAdOx1 nCoV-19) in healthy adults. For TCRbeta chain sequencing, PBMC samples from trial participants were taken at day 0 and at day 28 after the second dose. The CDR3 covers 13 residues, taking in both the cysteine and the phenylalanine. Only the CDR3 portion is preserved as DNA: 39 bases, with reading frame beginning at the first base. Per the germline V gene (reference sequence), LNHDA is the CDR1 and SQIVND is the CDR2. Ends trimmed: V by 5 bases, J by 11 bases; bases unmatched to a gene: 9.

The sequence was obtained from an adult in good health. The source material was peripheral blood, sampled on day 0 of AZD1222 vaccination. The sequence joins TRBV19 to TRBJ2-4, and TRBD2 aligns with 7 junction nucleotides. Here the CDR3 is given as CASSPNQRGVQYF. The nucleotides read TGTGCCAGTAGTCCAAATCAGCGGGGCGTTCAGTACTTC.